This TCR beta chain was identified during a study of graft-versus-host responses after intestinal transplantation. Measured with immunoSEQ multiplex PCR; TCRdb has only the in-frame clones, and not every one. Counted here are about 78,000 clones, around 87% occurring once; the ten biggest clones make up less than 9.5%. With respect to this clone: Antigen specificity is unknown.

The sequence was obtained from a human donor who was the organ donor for an intestinal transplant. This specimen consisted of unstimulated CD8+ T cells sorted from spleen or lymph node cells, obtained before transplant.

CDR3 in DNA: TGCGCCAGCAGTAGATACCAACAGGTTACTGAAGCTTTCTTT. This sequence encodes CASSRYQQVTEAFF. This chain uses TRBV4-1 with TRBJ1-1; a possible D gene is TRBD1 (5 bases). Trimming removed 6 bases at V and 5 bases at J, with 16 bases between. This CDR3 is 14 amino acids long. Germline CDR1 MGHRA, CDR2 YSYEKL.